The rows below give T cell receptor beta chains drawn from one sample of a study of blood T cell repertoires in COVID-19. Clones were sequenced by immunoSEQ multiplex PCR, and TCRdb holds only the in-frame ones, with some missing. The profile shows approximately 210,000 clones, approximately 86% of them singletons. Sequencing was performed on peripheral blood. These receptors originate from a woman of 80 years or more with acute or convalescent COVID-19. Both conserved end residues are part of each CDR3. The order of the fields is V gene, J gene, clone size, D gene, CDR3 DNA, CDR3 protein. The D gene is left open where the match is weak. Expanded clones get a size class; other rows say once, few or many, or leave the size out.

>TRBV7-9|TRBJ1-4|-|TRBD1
TGTGCCAGCCGGGCAGGGGGTTATAATGAAAAACTGTTTTTT
CASRAGGYNEKLFF
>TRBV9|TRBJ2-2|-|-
TGTGCCAGCAGCGTAGTTCAGGGTTTAGCTCTGGGGGAGCTGTTTTTT
CASSVVQGLALGELFF
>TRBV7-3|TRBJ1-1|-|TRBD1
TGTGCCAGCAGCCCTGGGACAGGGGGGACTGAAGCTTTCTTT
CASSPGTGGTEAFF
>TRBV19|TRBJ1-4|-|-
TGTGCCAGTAGTGCCCTGGAAGGGGCAACTAATGAAAAACTGTTTTTT
CASSALEGATNEKLFF
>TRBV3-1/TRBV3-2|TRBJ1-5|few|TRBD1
TGTGCCAGCAGCCAGACAGGGGGAAATCAGCCCCAGCATTTT
CASSQTGGNQPQHF
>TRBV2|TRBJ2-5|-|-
TGTGCCAGCAGCCCGTTTCTGGCAGGGTCGGGTCAAGAGACCCAGTACTTC
CASSPFLAGSGQETQYF
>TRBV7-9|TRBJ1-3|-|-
TGTGCCAGCGCCTCAGGGATGGGCAACACCATATATTTT
CASASGMGNTIYF
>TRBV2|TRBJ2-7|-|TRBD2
TGTGCCAGCGGCAGTGGTGGGGGGGGAACCTACGAGCAGTACTTC
CASGSGGGGTYEQYF
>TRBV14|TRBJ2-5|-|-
TGTGCCAGCAGCCGTTTAGGACAGCAAGAGACCCAGTACTTC
CASSRLGQQETQYF
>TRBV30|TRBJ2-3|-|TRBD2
TGTGCCTGGAGACTAGCGGGGGGCACAGATACGCAGTATTTT
CAWRLAGGTDTQYF
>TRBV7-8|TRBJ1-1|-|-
TGTGCCAGCAGCCCCCCAGGGAACACTGAAGCTTTCTTT
CASSPPGNTEAFF
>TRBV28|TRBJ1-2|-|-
TGTGCCAGCAGTTGGCCTCGTGATAACTATGGCTACACCTTC
CASSWPRDNYGYTF
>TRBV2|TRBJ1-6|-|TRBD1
TGTGCCAGCAGGGACAGGGGTTCACCCCTCCACTTT
CASRDRGSPLHF
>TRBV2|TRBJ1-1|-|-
TGTGCCAGCAGGCTAGAGAGAAGTGAAGCTTTCTTT
CASRLERSEAFF
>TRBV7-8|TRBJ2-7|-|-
TGTGCCAGCAGCTTACCCCCCGGGATAGCGCTCGAGCAGTACTTC
CASSLPPGIALEQYF
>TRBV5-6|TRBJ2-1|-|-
TGTGCCAGCAGCTTGAGACAGACCATCTACAATGAGCAGTTCTTC
CASSLRQTIYNEQFF
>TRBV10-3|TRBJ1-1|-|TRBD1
TGTGCCATCGCCGGGACAGGGGGCAACACTGAAGCTTTCTTT
CAIAGTGGNTEAFF
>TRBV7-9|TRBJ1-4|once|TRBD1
TGTGCCAGCAGCTCTTCGACAGGGAGAATGAAAAAACTGTTTTTT
CASSSSTGRMKKLFF
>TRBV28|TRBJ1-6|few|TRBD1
TGTGCCAGCAATCCACAGGGGGCAAGGAATTCACCCCTCCACTTT
CASNPQGARNSPLHF
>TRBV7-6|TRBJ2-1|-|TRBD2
TGTGCCAGCAGCTCGCGGACTAGCGGGGGGGAGGAGCAGTTCTTC
CASSSRTSGGEEQFF
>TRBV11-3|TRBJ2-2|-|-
TGTGCCAGCAGCTTAGCTCCACTTAGCGGGGAGCTGTTTTTT
CASSLAPLSGELFF
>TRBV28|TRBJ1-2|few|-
TGTGCCAGCACCCCATGGAGGGGCGACTATGGCTACACCTTC
CASTPWRGDYGYTF
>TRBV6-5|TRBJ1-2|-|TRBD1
TGTGCCAGCAGACTACAGGGGAATTATGGCTACACCTTC
CASRLQGNYGYTF
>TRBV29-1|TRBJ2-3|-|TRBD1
TGCAGCGACCGCGGGACAGGGGGCTTCACAGATACGCAGTATTTT
CSDRGTGGFTDTQYF
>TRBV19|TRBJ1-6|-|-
TGTGCCAGTAGTATCCAAGCAGGGCATAATTCACCCCTCCACTTT
CASSIQAGHNSPLHF
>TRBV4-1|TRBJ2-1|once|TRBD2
TGCGCCAGCAGCCGCACTAGCGGGGAGAGGCAGTTCTTC
CASSRTSGERQFF
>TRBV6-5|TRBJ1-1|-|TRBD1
TGTGCCAGCAGTTCTCATCGGACAGGGGGCGCTTTCTTT
CASSSHRTGGAFF
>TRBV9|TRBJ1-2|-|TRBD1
TGTGCCAGCAGCCCGGGACAGGGGAACTATGGCTACACCTTC
CASSPGQGNYGYTF
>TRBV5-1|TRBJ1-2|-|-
TGCGCCAGCAGCCCCCGTGGCGGTTTCAGATATGGCTACACCTTC
CASSPRGGFRYGYTF
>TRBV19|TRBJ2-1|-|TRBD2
TGTGCCAGTAGTCCGACGGGGGGGGTGGACAATGAGCAGTTCTTC
CASSPTGGVDNEQFF
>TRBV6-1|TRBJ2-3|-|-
TGTGCCAGCAGTGAAGCGCGGGCAGGGGTTGATACGCAGTATTTT
CASSEARAGVDTQYF
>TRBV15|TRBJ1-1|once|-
TGTGCCACCAGCAGAGGGGGAATAACGGGAACCACTGAAGCTTTCTTT
CATSRGGITGTTEAFF
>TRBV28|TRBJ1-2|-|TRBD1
TGTCAGATACAGGGGGCGGCTGGCTACACCTTC
CQIQGAAGYTF
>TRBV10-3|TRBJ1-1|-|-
TGTGCCATCGCTGCGAGTTCGGACACTGAAGCTTTCTTT
CAIAASSDTEAFF
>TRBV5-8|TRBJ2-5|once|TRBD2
TGTGCCAGCAGCGCAGGGACTAGCGGGGGAGAGACCCAGTACTTC
CASSAGTSGGETQYF
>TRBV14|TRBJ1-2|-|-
TGTGCCAGCAGCCAAGATCGGCAGGGTGGAGGCTACACCTTC
CASSQDRQGGGYTF
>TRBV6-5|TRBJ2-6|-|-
TGTGCCAGCAGTTACTCTCACAACTCTGGGGCCAACGTCCTGACTTTC
CASSYSHNSGANVLTF
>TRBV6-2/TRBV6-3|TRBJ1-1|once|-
TGTGCCAGCAGTTACCCCTCAGGAGGGGTGAACACTGAAGCTTTCTTT
CASSYPSGGVNTEAFF
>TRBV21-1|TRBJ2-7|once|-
TGTGCCAGCACCCTCTATCCTTACAGGGTCTCCTACGAGCAGTACTTC
CASTLYPYRVSYEQYF
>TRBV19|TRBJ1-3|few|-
TGTGCCAGTAGTGTTGACAGCTCTGGAAACACCATATATTTT
CASSVDSSGNTIYF
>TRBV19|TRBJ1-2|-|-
TGTGCCAGTAGATCCGGAATGGGGCAGGGAGGGGTCTATGGCTACACCTTC
CASRSGMGQGGVYGYTF
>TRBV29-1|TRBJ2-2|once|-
TGCAGCGTTATTGTGGGGGCCATGGGGCGAGAGCTGTTTTTT
CSVIVGAMGRELFF
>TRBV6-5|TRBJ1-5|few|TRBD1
TGTGCCAGCAGTTCTACAGGGGGCGTCTCGAATCAGCCCCAGCATTTT
CASSSTGGVSNQPQHF
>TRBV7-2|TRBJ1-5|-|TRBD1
TGTGCCAGCAGCTTAGCCCGGACAGGGGCAGGTTTAAATCAGCCCCAGCATTTT
CASSLARTGAGLNQPQHF
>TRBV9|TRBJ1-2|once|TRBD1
TGTGCCAGCAGCGCCAACCCCCTGACAGGGGTTTATGGTGGCTACACCTTC
CASSANPLTGVYGGYTF
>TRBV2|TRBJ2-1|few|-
TGTGCCAGCAGTCCAGGATCCGTCGGTGAGCAGTTCTTC
CASSPGSVGEQFF
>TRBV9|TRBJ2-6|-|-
TGTGCCAGCAGCCCTTCGGTTCGATCTGGTGCCAACGTCCTGACTTTC
CASSPSVRSGANVLTF
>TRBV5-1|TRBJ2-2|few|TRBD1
TGCGCCAGCAGCTTGACGGGCAGGGGGCTTAGGTCCGGGGAGCTGTTTTTT
CASSLTGRGLRSGELFF
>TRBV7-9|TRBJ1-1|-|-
TGTGCCAGCAGCTTCAGGGTACAGAACACTGAAGCTTTCTTT
CASSFRVQNTEAFF
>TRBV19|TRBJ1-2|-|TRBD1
TGTGCCAGTAGTACCTGGGACAGGGCTGAGGATGGCTACACCTTC
CASSTWDRAEDGYTF